The 32 T cell receptor beta chains below all came from one sample that was sequenced in a study of cytomegalovirus exposure and HLA in healthy donors. PCR primers comprised 60 Vbeta and 13 Jbeta primers. Profiled with immunoSEQ multiplex PCR; TCRdb holds only in-frame clones, not every one. The sample lists 150,000 to 190,000 clones, around 72% seen once, with over 1.3% in the top ten. The sequenced material came from PBMCs. These receptors were collected from a man between 18 and 35 years old in good health and CMV-seronegative.

V is TRBV4-3 and J is TRBJ2-6; TRBD2 might be the D (5 bases). CDR1 and CDR2 (germline): LGHNA, YSLEER. The V end was cut by 0 bases, the J end by 2 bases, with 8 bases between. The CDR3 has 16 amino acids. The CDR3 region has the DNA TGCGCCAGCAGCCAAGATGAGGGAGCTGGGGCCAACGTCCTGACTTTC. Translation: CASSQDEGAGANVLTF.

The J gene is TRBJ2-7, the V gene TRBV13; 9 bases map to TRBD1. The V and J ends lost 5 bases and 5 bases, in that order; junction bases with no gene match: 4. Germline assignment: CDR1 PRHDT and CDR2 FYEKMQ (reference sequence). The CDR3 is 13 amino acids. The CDR3 loop reads CASSGTGGDEQYF. The CDR3 bases are TGTGCCAGCAGCGGAACAGGGGGCGACGAGCAGTACTTC.

This clone was found many times. The V and J genes are TRBV5-5 and TRBJ2-1, with D perhaps TRBD1 (5 bases). The CDR3 extends over 14 amino acids. Germline CDR1 is SGHKS and CDR2 is YYEKEE (reference sequence). Trimming stripped 0 bases from V and 8 bases from J, with 12 bases between. In DNA form, the CDR3 reads TGTGCCAGCAGCTTGGTGAGCAGGGCTGATGAGCAGTTCTTC. Translating gives CASSLVSRADEQFF.

This clone appeared a few times. This sequence joins TRBV7-8 and TRBJ2-7; tentatively, D is TRBD1 (5 bases). Germline CDR1 SGHVS, CDR2 FQNEAQ. The length of the CDR3 is 16 residues. Between the trimmed V and J ends, which lost 4 bases and 3 bases, there was a span of 19 bases. This CDR3 is CASSSSNDRGFYEQYF. CDR3 bases: TGTGCCAGCAGCTCAAGTAACGACAGAGGATTCTACGAGCAGTACTTC.

V gene TRBV20-1 combines with J gene TRBJ2-7; D gene unclear. CDR1 and CDR2 (germline): DFQATT, SNEGSKA (reference sequence). The germline V and J ends were trimmed by 5 bases and 3 bases, with 8 bases remaining between them. This CDR3 spans 11 amino acids. CDR3 sequence: CSASANYEQYF. The CDR3 region has the DNA TGCAGTGCTTCAGCGAACTACGAGCAGTACTTC.

This clone has just a few counts. The V gene is TRBV21-1, the J gene TRBJ1-1; TRBD1, the D gene given by the table, was not confirmed from the DNA. TRBV21-1 has pseudogene status. This CDR3 region has 14 residues. The CDR3 protein is CASSKGLPGAEAFF. CDR3 nucleotide sequence: TGTGCCAGCAGCAAAGGTCTCCCAGGGGCTGAAGCTTTCTTT.

This chain connects TRBV27 to TRBJ2-7, with 12 nucleotides matching TRBD2. Germline assignment: CDR1 MNHEY and CDR2 SMNVEV (reference sequence). V lost 7 bases and J lost 2; bases outside the gene matches: 18. The CDR3 has 19 amino acids. CDR3 bases: TGTGCCAGCACTGGCAGTGGGGGCCCCAGGACTAGCGGGGCCTACGAGCAGTACTTC. It codes for CASTGSGGPRTSGAYEQYF.

This chain connects TRBV5-1 to TRBJ2-5, with 9 bases matching TRBD2. After removal of 4 bases from V and 3 bases from J, the junction contained 7 bases not matched to a gene. CDR3 length equals 15 residues. Germline V gene sequence: CDR1 SGHRS, CDR2 YFSETQ. The CDR3 reads CASSQTRGGEETQYF. The CDR3 region has the DNA TGCGCCAGCAGCCAAACGCGGGGGGGAGAAGAGACCCAGTACTTC.

The chain links TRBV5-8 to TRBJ2-1; D unclear. Germline V lookup: CDR1 SGHTS, CDR2 YDEGEE. The CDR3 extends over 15 amino acids. V lost 1 base, J lost 0 bases, and 8 bases lay in between. The CDR3 loop is CASSLFTRSYNEQFF. The CDR3 DNA reads TGTGCCAGCAGCTTGTTTACACGCTCCTACAATGAGCAGTTCTTC.

V usage is TRBV6-6 and J usage is TRBJ2-5, with no clear D. Trimming removed 2 bases at V and 1 base at J, with 11 bases between. This CDR3 is built from 15 residues. Germline V gene data show CDR1 as MNHNY and CDR2 as SVGAGI (reference sequence). CDR3 in amino acids: CASSYVLSGQETQYF. The DNA of the CDR3 is TGTGCCAGCAGTTACGTATTGTCCGGCCAAGAGACCCAGTACTTC.

The rearrangement uses TRBV7-9 and TRBJ1-2; no reliable D call. V was clipped by 4 bases and J by 6 bases, with 15 bases between them. The CDR3 runs to 14 residues. Germline CDR1 is SEHNR and CDR2 is FQNEAQ (reference sequence). The CDR3: CASSSSGSGDGYTF. Written as DNA, the CDR3 is TGTGCCAGCAGCTCCTCCGGGTCCGGGGATGGCTACACCTTC.

The J gene is TRBJ2-2, the V gene TRBV7-8; a possible D gene is TRBD2 (5 bases). Germline CDR1 reads SGHVS; CDR2 reads FQNEAQ. The CDR3 sequence is 15 residues long. Trimming cost V 0 bases and J 3 bases, with 8 bases left between them. CDR3 amino acids: CASSLAPGDTGELFF. CDR3 bases: TGTGCCAGCAGCTTAGCCCCCGGGGACACCGGGGAGCTGTTTTTT.

This chain links TRBV27 with TRBJ1-5, with a weak D call TRBD1 (5 bases). Germline V gene sequence: CDR1 MNHEY, CDR2 SMNVEV (reference sequence). Trimming stripped 6 bases from V and 3 bases from J, with 15 bases between. This CDR3 region has 15 residues. CDR3 bases: TGTGCCAGCAGAGAAACAGGATACTTCAATCAGCCCCAGCATTTT. The encoded protein is CASRETGYFNQPQHF.

The chain uses TRBV15 and TRBJ2-7, with 11 bases fitting TRBD1. The CDR3 is 14 amino acids. Unmatched junction bases numbered 7, after V lost 8 bases and J lost 4 bases. Germline V gene data show CDR1 as LNHNV and CDR2 as YYDKDF (reference sequence). The CDR3 spells CATHADRGPYEQYF. The CDR3 region has the DNA TGTGCCACCCACGCGGACAGGGGGCCGTACGAGCAGTACTTC.

The chain joins TRBV10-1 to TRBJ2-5, with a tentative D call TRBD2 (5 bases). The J call may not be correct, given that the DNA end is closer to TRBJ2-7. This CDR3 region has 12 residues. Germline CDR1 is WNHNN and CDR2 is SYGVQD (reference sequence). CDR3 DNA sequence: TGCGCCAGCAGTGGGGAGAACTACGAGCAGTACTTC. Translated: CASSGENYEQYF.

The V and J genes are TRBV11-2 and TRBJ2-3; no clear D gene. V lost 1 base to trimming and J lost 7 bases, with 9 bases between them. CDR1 is SGHAT and CDR2 is FQNNGV in the germline V gene. The CDR3 consists of 13 residues. The CDR3 DNA follows: TGTGCCAGCAGCTTAGGGTGGGCCTATACGCAGTATTTT. As protein: CASSLGWAYTQYF. The whole variable domain, remainder taken from reference TRBV11-2 and TRBJ2-3, is EAGVAQSPRYKIIEKRQSVAFWCNPISGHATLYWYQQILGQGPKLLIQFQNNGVVDDSQLPKDRFSAERLKGVDSTLKIQPAKLEDSAVYLCASSLGWAYTQYFGPGTRLTVL.

V usage is TRBV6-4 and J usage is TRBJ2-2, with D unclear. This CDR3 contains 15 residues. Trimming shortened V by 0 bases and J by 3 bases, and 8 bases separated the two germline ends. Germline V gene sequence: CDR1 MRHNA, CDR2 SNTAGT. The CDR3 region has the DNA TGTGCCAGCAGTGACTCGAACAGTGACACCGGGGAGCTGTTTTTT. Translation gives CASSDSNSDTGELFF.

The chain recombines TRBV28 with TRBJ1-1, with 8 bases fitting TRBD1. This CDR3 has 14 residues. J was trimmed by 5 bases and V by 5 bases; bases with no gene match: 7. In germline, CDR1 is MDHEN, CDR2 SYDVKM. This chain's CDR3 is CASSDRGGRTEAFF. The CDR3 nucleotides read TGTGCCAGCAGTGACAGGGGCGGGCGGACTGAAGCTTTCTTT.

This rearrangement joins TRBV7-9 to TRBJ1-6, with TRBD1 identical over 7 bases. The ends lost 5 bases at V and 3 bases at J; junction bases unmatched: 4. Looked up from germline, CDR1 is SEHNR and CDR2 is FQNEAQ (reference sequence). The CDR3 runs to 15 residues. In DNA, the CDR3 is TGTGCCAGCAGCCCGGGGACAGTCTATAATTCACCCCTCCACTTT. Protein sequence: CASSPGTVYNSPLHF.

The V gene is TRBV4-3, the J gene TRBJ2-7; 9 bases are a match to TRBD1. Losses at the gene ends were 2 bases for V and 4 bases for J; bases not matched to a gene: 6. This CDR3 has 15 amino acids. CDR1 and CDR2 (germline): LGHNA, YSLEER. Here the CDR3 reads CASSQNTGGTYEQYF. The CDR3 DNA sequence: TGCGCCAGCAGCCAAAACACAGGGGGCACTTACGAGCAGTACTTC.

The J gene is TRBJ1-2, the V gene TRBV5-5; D might be TRBD1 (5 bases). The V gene lost 3 bases and the J gene lost 8 bases, with 11 bases spanning the gap. Germline CDR1 and CDR2: SGHKS and YYEKEE (reference sequence). The CDR3 length is 12 residues. The CDR3 DNA follows: TGTGCCAGCAGCTCGTCAGGGTCGGGCTACACCTTC. It encodes CASSSSGSGYTF.

The chain links TRBV15 to TRBJ1-3; 9 bases fit TRBD1. CDR3 length equals 14 residues. Germline trimming cut 3 bases from V and 3 bases from J; bases unmatched to any gene: 0. Germline CDR1 and CDR2: LNHNV and YYDKDF (reference sequence). The CDR3 region has the DNA TGTGCCACCAGCAGGACAGGGGGTGGAAACACCATATATTTT. Its protein product is CATSRTGGGNTIYF.

On this clone itself: One junction end disagrees with the germline gene, perhaps due to a read error. The chain couples TRBV7-9 to TRBJ2-7, with 7 bases aligning to TRBD1. CDR1 is SEHNR and CDR2 is FQNEAQ in the germline V gene (reference sequence). This CDR3 has 16 amino acids. CDR3 sequence (DNA): TGTTCCAGCAGCTTGGGGTTTGACAGGGTTCCCTACGAGCAGTACTTC. Amino acids: CSSSLGFDRVPYEQYF.

This clone was picked up one time. V gene TRBV27 combines with J gene TRBJ1-1; D remains unclear. The CDR3 has 13 residues. CDR1 and CDR2 from the germline V gene are MNHEY and SMNVEV (reference sequence). Trimming cost V 5 bases and J 6 bases, with 13 bases left between them. CDR3 in amino acids: CASSPASTAEAFF. The CDR3 bases are TGTGCCAGCAGTCCCGCCTCCACGGCTGAAGCTTTCTTT.

The chain has TRBV14 and TRBJ2-7; weak D call: TRBD1 (6 bases). Germline CDR1 reads SGHDN; CDR2 reads FVKESK. The CDR3 consists of 15 residues. The ends were cut back, 4 bases at V and 0 bases at J, with 13 bases in the middle. The CDR3 region is CASSPRAGVSYEQYF. The DNA for the CDR3 is TGTGCCAGCAGCCCTCGGGCAGGGGTCTCCTACGAGCAGTACTTC.

This rearrangement joins TRBV11-2 to TRBJ1-5; unclear D gene. Germline V gene lookup returns CDR1 SGHAT and CDR2 FQNNGV. V was cut by 5 bases and J by 3 bases, with 11 bases left in between. This CDR3 contains 14 residues. CDR3 in amino acids: CASSLTYPNQPQHF. The CDR3 DNA reads as TGTGCCAGCAGCCTGACATATCCCAATCAGCCCCAGCATTTT.

This chain links TRBV7-2 with TRBJ1-1; 7 positions match TRBD1. This CDR3 has 15 residues. J gave up 1 base and V 3 bases, and 5 bases lay outside the gene matches. CDR1 and CDR2 (germline): SGHTA, FQGNSA. Here the CDR3 DNA reads TGTGCCAGCAGCTTCCACCGGGACAGGAACACTGAAGCTTTCTTT. Protein sequence: CASSFHRDRNTEAFF.

The chain carries TRBV5-1 and TRBJ2-1; TRBD2 agrees at 14 bases. V lost 4 bases and J lost 8; bases outside the gene matches: 5. Germline CDR1 reads SGHRS; CDR2 reads YFSETQ. The CDR3 loop spans 15 amino acids. CDR3 sequence reads: CASSTGLAGVHEQFF. Here the CDR3 DNA reads TGCGCCAGCAGCACGGGACTAGCGGGAGTCCATGAGCAGTTCTTC. Full variable domain (rest looked up from reference TRBV5-1 and TRBJ2-1): KAGVTQTPRYLIKTRGQQVTLSCSPISGHRSVSWYQQTPGQGLQFLFEYFSETQRNKGNFPGRFSGRQFSNSRSEMNVSTLELGDSALYLCASSTGLAGVHEQFFGPGTRLTVL.

The J gene is TRBJ2-7, the V gene TRBV9, with 9 bases aligning to TRBD1. The V and J ends lost 4 bases and 3 bases, in that order; junction bases with no gene match: 5. The CDR3 sequence is 14 residues long. Germline V gene data show CDR1 as SGDLS and CDR2 as YYNGEE. CDR3 residues: CASSPRQGDYEQYF. DNA of the CDR3: TGTGCCAGCAGCCCGAGACAGGGGGACTACGAGCAGTACTTC.

This clone was picked up one time. This chain connects TRBV5-5 to TRBJ1-5; no firm D call. The CDR3 spans 12 residues. Germline loops: CDR1 SGHKS, CDR2 YYEKEE (reference sequence). V lost 4 bases to trimming and J lost 9 bases, with 11 bases between them. CDR3 in amino acids: CASSQDAGPQHF. The CDR3 nucleotides read TGTGCCAGCAGCCAGGATGCCGGGCCCCAGCATTTT.

CDR3 residues: CASSLPTGAGEKLFF. DNA of the CDR3: TGTGCCAGCAGCTTACCGACAGGGGCGGGGGAAAAACTGTTTTTT. The V call is TRBV7-9, the J call TRBJ1-4, with 8 bases lining up with TRBD1. Germline CDR1 reads SEHNR; CDR2 reads FQNEAQ (reference sequence). The J segment lost 8 bases and the V segment lost 2 bases, leaving 7 bases of the junction unmatched. The CDR3 is 15 amino acids.

A few counts support this clone. V and J are TRBV7-2 and TRBJ2-5; the match to TRBD2 covers 9 bases. The V gene end was trimmed by 5 bases and the J gene end by 5 bases; junction bases not matched to a gene: 9. Germline assignment: CDR1 SGHTA and CDR2 FQGNSA. The CDR3 has 15 residues. The CDR3: CASSRQAGGRETQYF. For the CDR3, the DNA is TGTGCCAGCAGCCGACAGGCGGGAGGGAGGGAGACCCAGTACTTC. Complete variable domain (other parts from reference TRBV7-2 and TRBJ2-5): GAGVSQSPSNKVTEKGKDVELRCDPISGHTALYWYRQSLGQGLEFLIYFQGNSAPDKSGLPSDRFSAERTGGSVSTLTIQRTQQEDSAVYLCASSRQAGGRETQYFGPGTRLLVL.